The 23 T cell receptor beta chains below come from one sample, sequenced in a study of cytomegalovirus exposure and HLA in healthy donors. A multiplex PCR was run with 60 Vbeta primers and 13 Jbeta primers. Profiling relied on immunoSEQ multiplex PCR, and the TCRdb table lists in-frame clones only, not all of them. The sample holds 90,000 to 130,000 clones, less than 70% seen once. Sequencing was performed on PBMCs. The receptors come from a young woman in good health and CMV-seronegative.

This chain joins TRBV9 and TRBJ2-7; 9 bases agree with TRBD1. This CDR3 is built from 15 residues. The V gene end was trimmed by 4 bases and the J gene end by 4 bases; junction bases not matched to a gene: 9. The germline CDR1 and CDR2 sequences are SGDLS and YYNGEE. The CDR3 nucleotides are TGTGCCAGCAGCTCAGACGGACAGGGGACATACGAGCAGTACTTC. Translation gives CASSSDGQGTYEQYF.

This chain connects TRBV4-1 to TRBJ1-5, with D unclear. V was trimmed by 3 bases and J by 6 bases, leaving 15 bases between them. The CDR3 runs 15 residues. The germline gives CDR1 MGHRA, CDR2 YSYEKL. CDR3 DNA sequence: TGCGCCAGCAGCCAGTCCGACACCTATATTCAGCCCCAGCATTTT. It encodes CASSQSDTYIQPQHF.

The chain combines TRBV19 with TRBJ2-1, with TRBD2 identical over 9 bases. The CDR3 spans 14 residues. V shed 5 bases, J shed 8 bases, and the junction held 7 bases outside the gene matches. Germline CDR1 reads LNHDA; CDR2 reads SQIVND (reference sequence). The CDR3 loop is CASSSSGRRDEQFF. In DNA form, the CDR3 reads TGTGCCAGTAGTTCCAGCGGGAGGAGGGATGAGCAGTTCTTC.

The CDR3 loop is CASSLAPTNYGYTF. CDR3 DNA sequence: TGTGCCAGCAGCTTGGCCCCAACTAACTATGGCTACACCTTC. The genes are TRBV5-4 and TRBJ1-2; unclear D gene. Germline CDR1 is SGHNT and CDR2 is YYREEE (reference sequence). V dropped 0 bases and J dropped 0 bases, with 6 bases sitting between them. This CDR3 comprises 14 residues.

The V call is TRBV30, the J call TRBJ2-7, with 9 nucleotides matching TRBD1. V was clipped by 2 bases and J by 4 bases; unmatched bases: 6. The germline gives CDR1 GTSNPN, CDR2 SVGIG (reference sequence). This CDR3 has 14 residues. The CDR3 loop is CAWSYDRGEYEQYF. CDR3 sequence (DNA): TGTGCCTGGAGTTATGACAGGGGGGAATACGAGCAGTACTTC.

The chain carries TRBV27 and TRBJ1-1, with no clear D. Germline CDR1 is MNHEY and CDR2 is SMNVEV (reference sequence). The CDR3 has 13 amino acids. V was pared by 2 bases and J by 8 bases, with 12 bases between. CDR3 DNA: TGTGCCAGCAGTTTAGCAGCTAGGTCGGAAGCTTTCTTT. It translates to CASSLAARSEAFF.

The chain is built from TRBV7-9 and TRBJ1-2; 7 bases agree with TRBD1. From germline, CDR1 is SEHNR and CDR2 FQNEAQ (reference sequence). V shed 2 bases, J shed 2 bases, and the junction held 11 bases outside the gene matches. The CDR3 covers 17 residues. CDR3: CASSLPPYYRGNYGYTF. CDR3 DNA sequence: TGTGCCAGCAGCTTACCCCCATACTACAGGGGAAACTATGGCTACACCTTC.

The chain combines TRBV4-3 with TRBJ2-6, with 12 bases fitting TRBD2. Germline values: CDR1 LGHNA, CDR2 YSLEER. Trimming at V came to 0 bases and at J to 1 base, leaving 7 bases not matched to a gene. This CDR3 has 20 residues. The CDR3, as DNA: TGCGCCAGCAGCCAAGATCGGCCTAGCGGGAGGGTGTCTGGGGCCAACGTCCTGACTTTC. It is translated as CASSQDRPSGRVSGANVLTF.

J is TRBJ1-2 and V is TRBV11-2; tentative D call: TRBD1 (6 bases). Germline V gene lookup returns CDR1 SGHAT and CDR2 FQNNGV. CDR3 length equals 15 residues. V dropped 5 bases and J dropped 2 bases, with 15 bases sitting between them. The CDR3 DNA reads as TGTGCCAGCAGCCTTACAGGGCTTGGGAACTATGGCTACACCTTC. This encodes CASSLTGLGNYGYTF.

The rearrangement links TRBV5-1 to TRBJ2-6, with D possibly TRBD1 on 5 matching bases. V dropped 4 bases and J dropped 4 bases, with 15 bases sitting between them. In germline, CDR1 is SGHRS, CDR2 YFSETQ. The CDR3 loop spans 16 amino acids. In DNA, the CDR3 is TGCGCCAGCAGCCCTGACAGTACTCGGGGGGCCAACGTCCTGACTTTC. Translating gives CASSPDSTRGANVLTF.

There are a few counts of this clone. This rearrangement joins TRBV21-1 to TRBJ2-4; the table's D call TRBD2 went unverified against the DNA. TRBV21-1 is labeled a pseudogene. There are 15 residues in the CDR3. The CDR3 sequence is CASSSNRSAKNIQYF. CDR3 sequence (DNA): TGTGCCAGCAGCAGCAATAGATCGGCCAAAAACATTCAGTACTTC.

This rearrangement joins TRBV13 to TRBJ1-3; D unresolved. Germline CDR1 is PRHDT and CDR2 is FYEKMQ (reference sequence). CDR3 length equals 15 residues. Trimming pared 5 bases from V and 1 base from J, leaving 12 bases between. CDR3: CASSPDSFSGNTIYF. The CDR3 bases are TGTGCCAGCAGCCCCGACTCCTTTTCTGGAAACACCATATATTTT.

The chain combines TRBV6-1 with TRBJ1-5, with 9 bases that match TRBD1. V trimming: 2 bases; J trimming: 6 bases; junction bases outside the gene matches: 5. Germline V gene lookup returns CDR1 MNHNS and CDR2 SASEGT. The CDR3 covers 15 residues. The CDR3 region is CASSETTGGGQPQHF. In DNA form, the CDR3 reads TGTGCCAGCAGTGAAACGACAGGGGGTGGTCAGCCCCAGCATTTT.

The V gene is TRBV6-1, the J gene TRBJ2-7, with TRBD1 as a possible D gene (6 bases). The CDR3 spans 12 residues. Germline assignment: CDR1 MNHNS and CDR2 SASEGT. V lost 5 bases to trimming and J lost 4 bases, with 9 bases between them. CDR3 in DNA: TGTGCCAGCAGTCTACAGGGATACGAGCAGTACTTC. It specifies CASSLQGYEQYF.

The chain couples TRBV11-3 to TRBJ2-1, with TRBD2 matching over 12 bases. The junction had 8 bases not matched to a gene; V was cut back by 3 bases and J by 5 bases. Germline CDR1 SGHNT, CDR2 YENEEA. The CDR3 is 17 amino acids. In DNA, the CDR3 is TGTGCCAGCAGCTTCTCTTTCTGGACTAGCGGGAACAATGAGCAGTTCTTC. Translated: CASSFSFWTSGNNEQFF.

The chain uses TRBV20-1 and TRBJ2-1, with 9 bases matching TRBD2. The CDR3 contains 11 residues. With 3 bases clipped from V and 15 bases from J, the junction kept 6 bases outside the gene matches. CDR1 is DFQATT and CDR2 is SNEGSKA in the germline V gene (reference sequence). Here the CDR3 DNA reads TGCAGTGCTAGTTCCCGGCGGGGGGGGTTCTTC. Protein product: CSASSRRGGFF.

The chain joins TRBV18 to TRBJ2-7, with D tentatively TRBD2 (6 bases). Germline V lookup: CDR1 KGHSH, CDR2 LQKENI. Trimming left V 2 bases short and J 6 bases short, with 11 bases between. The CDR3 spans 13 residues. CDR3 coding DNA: TGTGCCAGCTCACCATCCGGGGGTGGCGAGCAGTACTTC. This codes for CASSPSGGGEQYF.

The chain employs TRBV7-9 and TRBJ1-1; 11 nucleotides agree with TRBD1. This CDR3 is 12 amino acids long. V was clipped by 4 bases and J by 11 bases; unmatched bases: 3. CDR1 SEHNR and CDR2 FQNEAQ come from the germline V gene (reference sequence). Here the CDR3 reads CASSSGDRGAFF. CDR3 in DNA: TGTGCCAGCAGCTCGGGGGACAGGGGGGCTTTCTTT.

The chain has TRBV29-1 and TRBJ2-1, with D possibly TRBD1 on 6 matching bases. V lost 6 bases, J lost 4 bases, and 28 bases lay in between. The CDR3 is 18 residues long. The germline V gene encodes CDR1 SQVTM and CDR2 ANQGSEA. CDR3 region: CSVNGRTRGRRAYNEQFF. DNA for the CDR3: TGCAGCGTAAACGGACGGACCAGGGGCAGGCGTGCGTACAATGAGCAGTTCTTC.

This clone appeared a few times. The CDR3 is CASSLTRGYSNQPQHF. The CDR3 DNA reads as TGTGCCAGCAGTTTAACCCGGGGATATAGCAATCAGCCCCAGCATTTT. The gene calls are TRBV28 and TRBJ1-5; D remains ambiguous. Germline CDR1 reads MDHEN; CDR2 reads SYDVKM. Trimming removed 2 bases at V and 0 bases at J, with 11 bases between. The CDR3 extends over 16 amino acids.

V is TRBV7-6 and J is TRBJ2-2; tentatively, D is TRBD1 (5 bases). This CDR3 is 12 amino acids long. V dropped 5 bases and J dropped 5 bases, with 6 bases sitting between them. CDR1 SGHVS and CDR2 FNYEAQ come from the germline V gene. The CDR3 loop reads CASSRGTGELFF. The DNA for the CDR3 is TGTGCCAGCAGCAGGGGAACCGGGGAGCTGTTTTTT.

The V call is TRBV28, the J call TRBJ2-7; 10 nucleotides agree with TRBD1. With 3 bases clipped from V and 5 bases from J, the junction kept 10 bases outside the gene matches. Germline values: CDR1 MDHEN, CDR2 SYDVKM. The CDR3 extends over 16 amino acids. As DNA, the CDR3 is TGTGCCAGCAGTTTCCGACCGGGACAGGGGTCTGACGAGCAGTACTTC. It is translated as CASSFRPGQGSDEQYF.

Written as DNA, the CDR3 is TGTGCCAGCAGTTACGGGGGCGGGGGATTCACAGATACGCAGTATTTT. Amino acid sequence: CASSYGGGGFTDTQYF. This chain joins TRBV6-5 and TRBJ2-3; TRBD2 is a possible D gene (7 bases). CDR1 is MNHEY, CDR2 SVGAGI, per germline. The CDR3 loop spans 16 amino acids. Trimming pared 2 bases from V and 2 bases from J, leaving 14 bases between.